The sample holds one count of the clone carrying this TCR beta chain. Its antigen is unidentified. The conserved phenylalanine or tryptophan normally closing the CDR3 is absent here, so this likely arose from a read error. Germline V gene data show CDR1 as SGHTA and CDR2 as FQGNSA. The CDR3 spans 15 residues. With 4 bases clipped from V and 7 bases from J, the junction kept 7 bases outside the gene matches. This sample is drawn from a study of CD8+CD57+ T cells in acquired aplastic anemia. Whole-study findings and limits: Both patients and controls carried the same twenty-nine CD8+ CDR3 sequences. Patients were compared with controls for CD8+ Simpson's diversity, and no significant difference emerged.

CD8+CD57+ cell expansion, shown by flow cytometry, had occurred in the patients selected for sequencing. Patients had received no therapy at the time of blood sampling. The template for TCR beta VDJ and CDR3 sequence profiling was genomic DNA. TCRdb analysed the reads with MiXCR anew, one entry per CDR3 protein. The data show some 120,000 distinct CDR3 sequences, with 55% to 60% seen just once and 25% to 35% held by the top ten. V gene TRBV7-2 combines with J gene TRBJ2-5; 12 nucleotides match TRBD2. Sequenced: sorted CD4+, CD8+, or CD8+CD57+ T cells (not recorded which) from PBMCs. The clonotype was recovered from a human donor with aplastic anemia. The CDR3 sequence is CASSSGTSGSGTQYL. CDR3 sequence (DNA): TGTGCCAGCAGCTCCGGGACTAGCGGGTCAGGGACCCAGTACCTC.